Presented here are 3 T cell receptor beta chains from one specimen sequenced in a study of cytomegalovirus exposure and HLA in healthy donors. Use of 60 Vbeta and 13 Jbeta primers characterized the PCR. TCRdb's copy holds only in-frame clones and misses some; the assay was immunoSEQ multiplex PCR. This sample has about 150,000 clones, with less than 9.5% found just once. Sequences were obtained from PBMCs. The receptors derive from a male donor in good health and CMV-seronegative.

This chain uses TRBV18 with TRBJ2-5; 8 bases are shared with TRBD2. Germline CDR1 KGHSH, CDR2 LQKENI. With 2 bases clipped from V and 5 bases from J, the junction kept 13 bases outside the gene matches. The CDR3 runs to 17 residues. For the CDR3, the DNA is TGTGCCAGCTCACCAAGAGATGCGGGGGGCTCAAAGGAGACCCAGTACTTC. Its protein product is CASSPRDAGGSKETQYF.

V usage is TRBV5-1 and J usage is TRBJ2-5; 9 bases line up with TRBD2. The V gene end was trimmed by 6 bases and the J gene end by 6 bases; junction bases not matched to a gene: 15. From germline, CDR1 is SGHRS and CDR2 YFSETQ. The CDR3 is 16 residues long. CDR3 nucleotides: TGCGCCAGCACCCGGCGGGCCGGGACTAGCATCCAGACCCAGTACTTC. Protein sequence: CASTRRAGTSIQTQYF.

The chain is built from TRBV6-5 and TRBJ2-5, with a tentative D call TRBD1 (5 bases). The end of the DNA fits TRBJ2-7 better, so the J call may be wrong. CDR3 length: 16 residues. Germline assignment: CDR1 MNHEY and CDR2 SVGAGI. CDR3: CASSYSIWSGYDEQYF. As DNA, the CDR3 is TGTGCCAGCAGTTACTCGATTTGGTCAGGGTACGACGAGCAGTACTTC.